The entry that follows covers one T cell receptor beta chain sequence. The antigen is unknown. Produced via immunoSEQ multiplex PCR; TCRdb's table is partial and in-frame only. The table records 250,000 to 300,000 clones, roughly 93% of them present only once. This sample is part of a study of T cell responses to AZD1222 COVID-19 vaccine. Findings and caveats of the study: Unmutated variant regions reportedly attract nearly half of all spike-specific TCRs. Just a handful of AZD1222 recipients tested seropositive at baseline. Donors in the cohort were predominantly white British and more often female, and clonal diversity was possibly underestimated.

Per the germline V gene, CDR1 is SGHRS and CDR2 is YFSETQ. The length of the CDR3 is 13 residues. V dropped 0 bases and J dropped 6; count of bases not matched to a gene: 2. The chain joins TRBV5-1 to TRBJ1-1; TRBD1 agrees at 7 bases. This TCR derives from an adult who received the AZD1222 COVID-19 vaccine. The sequences come from peripheral blood, collected 28 days after the second AZD1222 dose. CDR3: CASSLEGAAEAFF. The CDR3 nucleotides read TGCGCCAGCAGCTTGGAGGGGGCCGCTGAAGCTTTCTTT.